This T cell receptor beta chain came from a study of human T cells and chemical hapten exposure. Study-level information: The sensitizer, 2% DPC, was used on approximately 2 cm by approximately 2 cm of upper inner arm skin. Throughout a study of roughly 5.5 months, patients underwent weekly scalp administration of diphenylcyclopropenone doses.

Looked up from germline, CDR1 is DFQATT and CDR2 is SNEGSKA (reference sequence). The CDR3 has 13 residues. The V gene lost 5 bases and the J gene lost 7 bases, with 14 bases spanning the gap. TCRdb re-called the RACE reads with MiXCR, one entry per CDR3 protein. The sample holds approximately 160,000 distinct CDR3 sequences, about a quarter seen once. Documented time point: patch test 3, about 24 weeks after DPC sensitization. Treatment specified: therapeutic diphenylcyclopropenone sensitization with weekly scalp DPC. The TCR comes from a woman between 18 and 29 years old with alopecia areata. Some clones in this sample may be carry-over from other donors' samples. V usage is TRBV20-1 and J usage is TRBJ2-2; TRBD1 is a possible D gene (7 bases). Sequenced here: whole blood, sampled in connection with sensitization to the hapten diphenylcyclopropenone (DPC). CDR3 sequence: CSAPRQGGGELFF. The CDR3 nucleotides read TGCAGTGCTCCCAGACAGGGAGGCGGGGAGCTGTTTTTT.